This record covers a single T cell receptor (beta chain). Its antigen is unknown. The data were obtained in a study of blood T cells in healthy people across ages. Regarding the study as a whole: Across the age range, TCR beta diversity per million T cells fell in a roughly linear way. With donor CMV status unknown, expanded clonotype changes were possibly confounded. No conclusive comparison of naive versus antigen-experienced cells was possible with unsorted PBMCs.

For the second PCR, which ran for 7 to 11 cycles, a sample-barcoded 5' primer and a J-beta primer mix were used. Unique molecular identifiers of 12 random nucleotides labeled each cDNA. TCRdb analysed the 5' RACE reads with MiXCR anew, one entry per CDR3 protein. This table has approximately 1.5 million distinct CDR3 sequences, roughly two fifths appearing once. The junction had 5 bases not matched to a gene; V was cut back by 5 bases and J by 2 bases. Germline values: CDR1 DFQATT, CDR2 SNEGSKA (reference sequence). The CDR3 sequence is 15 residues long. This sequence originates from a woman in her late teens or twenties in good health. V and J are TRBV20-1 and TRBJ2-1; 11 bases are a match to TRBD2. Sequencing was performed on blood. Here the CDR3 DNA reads TGCAGTGCTGTTAGCGGGGGGGCCACCTACAATGAGCAGTTCTTC. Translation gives CSAVSGGATYNEQFF.